This TCR beta chain was obtained from a study of OX40 agonist ivuxolimab in advanced cancers. Notes on this clone: Its cognate antigen is unknown.

Sequencing was performed with immunoSEQ multiplex PCR; in TCRdb, only in-frame clones are kept and a portion is missing. Here the sample spans tens of thousands of clones, roughly 80% being singletons. Regarding the study as a whole: On average, CD8+ T cells showed a greater number of expanded clones than CD4+.

CDR3 length: 12 amino acids. CDR1 and CDR2 (germline): MDHEN, SYDVKM. Trimming removed 6 bases from V and 6 bases from J; junction bases left unmatched: 0. This chain uses TRBV28 with TRBJ2-2; 8 nucleotides line up with TRBD2. This TCR came from an adult with an advanced solid tumor such as melanoma, head and neck, liver or kidney cancer. The sample here was CD4+ or CD8+ T cells sorted from blood, taken in a trial of the OX40 agonist ivuxolimab. In DNA form, the CDR3 reads TGTGCCAGCAGACTAGCGGCCGGGGAGCTGTTTTTT. Amino acid sequence: CASRLAAGELFF.